This T cell receptor beta chain was retrieved from a study of radiation and T cells in renal cell carcinoma. The time point denotes: blood 2 weeks post-SBRT. Indicated treatment: 15 Gy SBRT to primary tumor, nephrectomy 4 weeks later. Libraries were prepared by immunoSEQ multiplex PCR; TCRdb keeps only in-frame clonotypes and omits some of them. The data contain 150,000 to 160,000 clones, approximately 90% of them singletons. CDR3 length equals 12 residues. CDR1 is MNHGY and CDR2 is SVAAGI in the germline V gene. Trimming left V 10 bases short and J 2 bases short, with 10 bases between. Sequenced here: blood, sampled from a patient whose treatment included radiotherapy and nephrectomy. The clonotype originates from a woman in her 50s with renal cell carcinoma. The chain is built from TRBV6-9 and TRBJ2-3, with D hard to call. The CDR3 region has the DNA TGTGCCACCCAGGACCTCACAGATACGCAGTATTTT. It specifies CATQDLTDTQYF.